The clone carrying this TCR beta chain rates as medium-sized (0.01 to 0.1%). Its antigen is not known. The V gene end was trimmed by 3 bases and the J gene end by 1 base; junction bases not matched to a gene: 8. There are 16 residues in the CDR3. Germline V lookup: CDR1 DFQATT, CDR2 SNEGSKA (reference sequence). Time point reported: sample taken at primary tumor resection. Patients with untreated early-stage non-small cell lung cancer, numbering around 71, were the donors. The data derive from a study of spatial heterogeneity in lung cancer. For the study at large: Matched bulk RNA-seq yielded a T cell module score, and TCR transcript counts in tumor regions correlated strongly with that score.

The library protocol tagged each TCR cDNA with a unique molecular identifier. TCRdb re-called the 5' RACE reads through MiXCR, storing one row per CDR3 protein. Of 2,500 to 3,000 distinct CDR3 sequences in the sample, approximately 15% were seen once. General observations from the study: Counts of expanded alpha and beta TCRs within tumors tracked the tumor nonsynonymous mutation count.

The rearrangement links TRBV20-1 to TRBJ2-3, with 9 nucleotides matching TRBD2. The clonotype originates from a female donor with early-stage non-small cell lung cancer. This specimen consisted of lung tumor tissue, obtained at surgery. The CDR3 coding sequence is TGCAGTGCTAGTGATGCGGGGGGGCTGGGCACAGATACGCAGTATTTT. Translating gives CSASDAGGLGTDTQYF.